The rows below give T cell receptor beta chains drawn from one sample of a study of beta chain features in type 1 diabetes. Generated by immunoSEQ multiplex PCR, the TCRdb table keeps only in-frame clones and is missing some. The repertoire holds 500,000 to 650,000 clones, about an eighth seen once, with over 0.1% in the top ten. Material for sequencing was naive CD4+ T cells from blood. These receptor sequences come from a young man with type 1 diabetes. CDR3s include the opening cysteine and the closing phenylalanine or tryptophan. Fields, in order: D gene, clone size, V gene, J gene, CDR3 protein, CDR3 DNA. A D gene is named only where the DNA matches it firmly. The size of a clone is reported for some rows only, either as once, few or many, or as a class for expanded clones.

-,few,TRBV20-1,TRBJ2-4,CSARDDTLQYF,TGCAGTGCTAGAGATGATACCCTTCAGTACTTC
TRBD1,-,TRBV29-1,TRBJ2-2,CSVEGTDNTGELFF,TGCAGCGTCGAAGGGACAGACAACACCGGGGAGCTGTTTTTT
-,-,TRBV4-2,TRBJ1-6,CASSQDGAGSPLHF,TGTGCCAGCAGCCAAGACGGGGCGGGTTCACCCCTCCACTTT
-,-,TRBV5-6,TRBJ1-2,CASSYGRPRDGYTF,TGTGCCAGCAGCTACGGACGCCCAAGGGATGGCTACACCTTC
-,-,TRBV7-2,TRBJ1-6,CASSLRADSPLHF,TGTGCCAGCAGCTTAAGGGCCGATTCACCCCTCCACTTT
TRBD1,-,TRBV9,TRBJ2-7,CASSVGIGDSSYEQYF,TGTGCCAGCAGCGTAGGTATTGGGGACAGCTCCTACGAGCAGTACTTC
-,once,TRBV11-2,TRBJ2-1,CASSLVKRGLTYNEQFF,TGTGCCAGCAGCTTAGTAAAAAGGGGTCTTACCTACAATGAGCAGTTCTTC
-,-,TRBV25-1,TRBJ1-1,CASSDSLGTEAFF,TGTGCCAGCAGTGACTCCCTAGGAACTGAAGCTTTCTTT
-,few,TRBV5-4,TRBJ1-4,CASSPTLGDEKLFF,TGTGCCAGCAGCCCGACCCTGGGGGATGAAAAACTGTTTTTT
-,-,TRBV10-3,TRBJ1-3,CAISPSLGAAGNTIYF,TGTGCCATCAGCCCAAGTCTGGGGGCGGCTGGAAACACCATATATTTT
-,few,TRBV18,TRBJ1-1,CASSPRELEAFF,TGTGCCAGCTCACCACGGGAGCTCGAAGCTTTCTTT
TRBD1,-,TRBV9,TRBJ2-7,CASSVLDRVNEQYF,TGTGCCAGCAGCGTATTAGACAGGGTAAACGAGCAGTACTTC
-,-,TRBV6-1,TRBJ1-5,CASFIQGRPQHF,TGTGCCAGTTTTATACAGGGCAGGCCCCAGCATTTT